These T cell receptor beta chains were read from a single sample in a study of cytomegalovirus exposure and HLA in healthy donors. The repertoire was sequenced with immunoSEQ multiplex PCR; TCRdb's copy has only in-frame clones and lacks some. The sample yields over 130,000 clones, 70% to 80% seen once. Material: PBMCs. The receptors shown here come from a middle-aged woman in good health and CMV-seropositive. Both conserved end residues are part of each CDR3. Each record gives: V gene, D gene, J gene, clone size, CDR3 protein, CDR3 DNA. D genes are given only for firm matches. Not all rows give a size; the values are once, few, many and, for expanded clones, a class.

V: TRBV9
D: NA
J: TRBJ2-7
size: NA
CDR3: CASSVASSSYEQYF
DNA: TGTGCCAGCAGCGTAGCTTCCTCTTCCTACGAGCAGTACTTC

V: TRBV5-1
D: NA
J: TRBJ1-1
size: NA
CDR3: CASSLDRPNLNTEAFF
DNA: TGCGCCAGCAGCTTAGACAGGCCGAACCTGAACACTGAAGCTTTCTTT

V: TRBV5-1
D: TRBD2
J: TRBJ2-5
size: NA
CDR3: CASSPGGLAWYQETQYF
DNA: TGCGCCAGCAGCCCGGGGGGACTAGCTTGGTACCAAGAGACCCAGTACTTC

V: TRBV7-2
D: TRBD2
J: TRBJ2-7
size: NA
CDR3: CASSLVSGGTYEQYF
DNA: TGTGCCAGCAGCTTAGTCTCGGGAGGGACCTACGAGCAGTACTTC

V: TRBV29-1
D: TRBD1
J: TRBJ2-7
size: NA
CDR3: CSVDHGTGGDEQYF
DNA: TGCAGCGTTGATCACGGGACAGGGGGCGACGAGCAGTACTTC

V: TRBV28
D: TRBD1
J: TRBJ1-1
size: NA
CDR3: CASMAGGNMNTEAFF
DNA: TGTGCCAGCATGGCAGGGGGTAACATGAACACTGAAGCTTTCTTT

V: TRBV28
D: TRBD1
J: TRBJ2-3
size: NA
CDR3: CASRTGQGAGDTQYF
DNA: TGTGCCAGCAGGACTGGACAGGGGGCCGGAGATACGCAGTATTTT

V: TRBV5-3
D: NA
J: TRBJ2-7
size: NA
CDR3: CARSSDTVFGGSQSYEQYF
DNA: TGTGCCAGAAGCTCGGACACGGTATTTGGGGGGAGTCAGTCGTACGAGCAGTACTTC

V: TRBV12-5
D: TRBD1
J: TRBJ2-3
size: few
CDR3: CASGLGQGFDTQYF
DNA: TGTGCTAGTGGTTTAGGACAGGGTTTTGATACGCAGTATTTT

V: TRBV7-9
D: NA
J: TRBJ1-1
size: NA
CDR3: CASSNPGAIYTEAFF
DNA: TGTGCCAGCAGCAATCCGGGAGCCATCTACACTGAAGCTTTCTTT

V: TRBV19
D: TRBD2
J: TRBJ2-7
size: NA
CDR3: CASSPNSGRTYEQYF
DNA: TGTGCCAGTAGTCCCAATAGCGGGAGGACCTACGAGCAGTACTTC

V: TRBV7-9
D: TRBD2
J: TRBJ2-3
size: NA
CDR3: CAGHLGGRADTQYF
DNA: TGTGCCGGGCACCTGGGAGGGAGGGCGGATACGCAGTATTTT

V: TRBV7-9
D: TRBD2
J: TRBJ2-3
size: NA
CDR3: CASRSSGRSTDTQYF
DNA: TGTGCCAGCAGATCTAGCGGGAGGAGCACAGATACGCAGTATTTT

V: TRBV19
D: NA
J: TRBJ1-3
size: NA
CDR3: CASTLQGSTSGNTIYF
DNA: TGTGCCAGTACCCTACAGGGCTCGACCTCTGGAAACACCATATATTTT

V: TRBV2
D: TRBD1
J: TRBJ1-4
size: NA
CDR3: CASGNGQGEKLFF
DNA: TGTGCCAGCGGTAATGGACAGGGCGAAAAACTGTTTTTT

V: TRBV19
D: NA
J: TRBJ1-1
size: NA
CDR3: CASSWGVTEAFF
DNA: TGTGCCAGTAGTTGGGGCGTTACTGAAGCTTTCTTT

V: TRBV12-5
D: TRBD2
J: TRBJ2-5
size: NA
CDR3: CASGLARTSGGGETQYF
DNA: TGTGCTAGTGGTTTGGCCCGGACTAGCGGAGGGGGAGAGACCCAGTACTTC

V: TRBV7-3
D: TRBD1
J: TRBJ2-1
size: NA
CDR3: CASSFGQGRGEQFF
DNA: TGTGCCAGCAGCTTTGGACAGGGGAGGGGTGAGCAGTTCTTC

V: TRBV5-4
D: TRBD2
J: TRBJ2-7
size: few
CDR3: CASSFASGSYEQYF
DNA: TGTGCCAGCAGCTTCGCTAGCGGCTCCTACGAGCAGTACTTC

V: TRBV9
D: NA
J: TRBJ1-4
size: NA
CDR3: CASSVGGGANEKLFF
DNA: TGTGCCAGCAGCGTAGGTGGAGGTGCTAATGAAAAACTGTTTTTT

V: TRBV5-1
D: NA
J: TRBJ1-5
size: NA
CDR3: CASSLGQAPNQPQHF
DNA: TGCGCCAGCAGCTTGGGACAGGCCCCCAATCAGCCCCAGCATTTT

V: TRBV7-9
D: NA
J: TRBJ1-4
size: few
CDR3: CASSSFSGVYNEKLFF
DNA: TGTGCCAGCAGCTCCTTCTCAGGGGTGTATAATGAAAAACTGTTTTTT

V: TRBV9
D: TRBD2
J: TRBJ2-5
size: NA
CDR3: CASTPGGLASETQYF
DNA: TGTGCCAGCACCCCGGGGGGACTAGCTTCGGAGACCCAGTACTTC

V: TRBV10-2
D: TRBD1
J: TRBJ2-1
size: NA
CDR3: CASSDTRTGAYNEQFF
DNA: TGCGCCAGCAGTGATACTCGGACAGGGGCCTACAATGAGCAGTTCTTC

V: TRBV9
D: NA
J: TRBJ2-1
size: NA
CDR3: CASSTLGRGYDEQFF
DNA: TGTGCCAGCAGCACACTGGGACGGGGGTACGATGAGCAGTTCTTC

V: TRBV2
D: NA
J: TRBJ1-2
size: NA
CDR3: CASSEASYGYTF
DNA: TGTGCCAGCAGTGAAGCGAGCTATGGCTACACCTTC

V: TRBV5-1
D: TRBD2
J: TRBJ2-1
size: NA
CDR3: CASSLFSLLTSGNNEQFF
DNA: TGCGCCAGCAGCTTGTTCTCTCTCTTGACTAGCGGAAACAATGAGCAGTTCTTC

V: TRBV18
D: NA
J: TRBJ1-1
size: NA
CDR3: CASSPQAGQGTEAFF
DNA: TGTGCCAGCTCACCACAAGCCGGCCAGGGGACTGAAGCTTTCTTT